This TCR beta chain was documented in a study of human T cells and chemical hapten exposure (dated by TCRdb to about 2021). In the study overall: For sensitization, 2% DPC in acetone was applied to a 2 cm by 2 cm area of upper inner arm skin. Throughout the approximately 25-week study period, patients were also given weekly therapeutic DPC doses on the scalp. Patch testing was performed on the upper back with Finn chambers containing 0.01% DPC, and the patch tests were scored after 6 days according to International Contact Dermatitis Research Group standards. Alopecia areata with under or over 50% scalp involvement, alopecia totalis and alopecia universalis were represented in the patient cohort, which was mostly female. Libraries were pooled for sequencing, and per-sample TCR yields varied mainly because of small differences in library volumes within the pool. In alopecia patients, the study followed how the peripheral blood TCR repertoire changed in vivo over primary and secondary sensitization to diphenylcyclopropenone (DPC), a hapten. Blood samples were taken from patients before sensitization (week 0) and at 2, 6 and about 24 weeks after DPC sensitization. Blood for TCR sequencing was provided by twenty-nine alopecia patients at one to four time points (pre-sensitization, 2, 6 and 24 weeks). Overall results and qualifications from the work: After repeated subsampling, the strength of the expansion versus patch-test correlation and the threshold at which it became significant changed. DPC sensitization did not change how many TCRs were above 1 in 1000 frequency, and no evidence was found of alterations in global repertoire structure. A positive correlation was found between the number of PT1 expanded TCRs and patch test score, with significance reached at thresholds 8, 16 and 32 but not 4. Expanded TCRs formed significantly more large CDR3 similarity clusters than pre-sensitization or healthy control sets, consistent with antigen-driven responses. Because every patient had alopecia, a presumed autoimmune disease, the patients' immune response might differ from that of healthy individuals.

The library relied on RACE. Sequencing was performed on a NextSeq 500. During library preparation, unique molecular identifiers were attached to individual cDNA molecules so that TCRs could be counted in a quantitative, reproducible way. For every blood RNA sample, sequencing covered both the TCR alpha and TCR beta chains. The paper's data handling went like this. The median number of TCRs per sample was around 100,000, ranging from about 23,224 to 690,600. The Decombinator software suite was used to annotate V, J and CDR3 in the TCR reads. To make PS versus PT1 abundance plots, every sample was subsampled to the same number of TCRs (28,000). Expanded TCRs were defined as absent before sensitization and observed at least eight times at the 2-week time point. The public reads were reprocessed in TCRdb via fastp at Q25 and MiXCR, keeping in-frame beta chains. Each CDR3 protein gets just one entry, which takes the most common genes and DNA from the rows behind it. TCRdb's processing, not the study's, gives the V and J calls here. The table for this sample lists 300,000 to 450,000 distinct CDR3 sequences; around 5% of them were counted only once. Clones ranked in the top ten supply approximately 2.1% of the sample.

The time point label corresponds to: patch test 1, 2 weeks after DPC sensitization. The sample's treatment or condition label is to be understood as: therapeutic diphenylcyclopropenone sensitization with weekly scalp DPC. Blood at each patch-test visit was drawn before the patch test was applied. Eligible patients were aged 18 to 70, diagnosed with alopecia, deemed suitable for DPC therapy, and excluded if pregnant. Unfractionated whole blood was collected in Tempus Blood RNA tubes, and total RNA was extracted from that blood. This clonotype was seen many times. The specificity of this receptor is unknown. No clone much larger than this one lies a single base away; base qualities are absent. Ends trimmed: V by 4 bases, J by 10 bases; bases unmatched to a gene: 5. The CDR3 numbers 12 residues from cysteine through phenylalanine. Of all the DNA, just the CDR3 is kept, 36 bases in frame from base 1. CDR1 and CDR2, per the germline V gene, are SGHAT and FQNNGV.

Sequences were derived from whole blood, sampled in connection with sensitization to the hapten diphenylcyclopropenone (DPC). This clonotype was sampled from a woman aged 50 to 65 with alopecia areata. Some clones in this sample may be carry-over from other donors' samples. The sequence links TRBV11-2 to TRBJ2-3; 7 central bases correspond to TRBD1. The bases are TGTGCCAGCAGCTCACAGGGGCATCCGCAGTATTTT. This encodes CASSSQGHPQYF.